The 2 T cell receptor beta chains reported below all come from one sample, sequenced in a study of OX40 agonist ivuxolimab in advanced cancers. Preparation of the library involved the immunoSEQ multiplex PCR assay. TCRdb mirrors the immuneACCESS table, restricted to in-frame sequences. Some clones are absent from its copies; in checked studies, under half trace to an unresolved V gene, and the reason for the others is unknown. In all, the sample holds fewer than 80,000 clones, and about nine tenths of those were seen once. The ten largest clones take up about 2.1% of the sample. The specimen comprised CD4+ or CD8+ T cells sorted from blood, sampled in a trial of the OX40 agonist ivuxolimab. These receptors originate from an adult with an advanced solid tumor such as melanoma, head and neck, liver or kidney cancer.

Here the CDR3 reads CASSVGPNTEAFF. CDR3 DNA: TGTGCCAGCAGCGTAGGACCGAACACTGAAGCTTTCTTT. V gene TRBV7-7 combines with J gene TRBJ1-1; D gene ambiguous. The V end was cut by 5 bases, the J end by 1 base, with 8 bases between. The CDR3 is made up of 13 amino acids. Germline CDR1 SSHAT, CDR2 FNYEAQ (reference sequence).

This chain links TRBV20-1 with TRBJ2-5; D is undetermined. The J call is uncertain, as TRBJ2-7 better fits the DNA end. The germline V gene encodes CDR1 DFQATT and CDR2 SNEGSKA (reference sequence). The CDR3 extends over 11 amino acids. The CDR3 DNA reads TGCAGTGCCCCCTCTCCCTACGAGCAGTACTTC. Its translation is CSAPSPYEQYF.